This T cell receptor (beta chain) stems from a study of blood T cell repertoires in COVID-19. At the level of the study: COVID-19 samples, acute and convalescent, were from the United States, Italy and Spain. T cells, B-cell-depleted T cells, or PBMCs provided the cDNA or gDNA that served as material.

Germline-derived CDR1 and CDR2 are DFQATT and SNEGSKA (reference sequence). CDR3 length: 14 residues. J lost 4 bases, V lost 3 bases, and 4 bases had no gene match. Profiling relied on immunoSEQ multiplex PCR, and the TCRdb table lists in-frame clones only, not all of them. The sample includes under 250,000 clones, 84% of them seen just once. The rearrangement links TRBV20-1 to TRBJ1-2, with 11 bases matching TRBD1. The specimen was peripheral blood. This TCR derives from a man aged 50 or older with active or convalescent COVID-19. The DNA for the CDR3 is TGCAGTGCTAGTGGGACAGGGGGGCCCTATGGCTACACCTTC. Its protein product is CSASGTGGPYGYTF.